A selection of T cell receptor beta chains follows, all from one sample in a study of OX40 agonist ivuxolimab in advanced cancers. Profiled with immunoSEQ multiplex PCR; TCRdb holds only in-frame clones, not every one. Among approximately 99,000 clones listed, more than 95% were seen once. The source was CD4+ or CD8+ T cells sorted from blood, collected in a trial of the OX40 agonist ivuxolimab. Receptors originate from an adult with an advanced solid tumor such as melanoma, head and neck, liver or kidney cancer. CDR3s include the opening cysteine and the closing phenylalanine or tryptophan. D genes are given only for firm matches. Not all rows give a size; the values are once, few, many and, for expanded clones, a class.

V	length	size	J	D	DNA	CDR3
TRBV5-6	14	-	TRBJ2-7	TRBD2	TGTGCCAGCAGGACTAGCGGGAGTTCCTACGAGCAGTACTTC	CASRTSGSSYEQYF
TRBV6-1	16	-	TRBJ2-4	TRBD1	TGTGCCAGCAGTGAGGTGCGGGGGACAGGGGCAAGCATTCAGTACTTC	CASSEVRGTGASIQYF
TRBV7-8	13	-	TRBJ1-2	-	TGTGCCAGCAGCTCGGACAGTATCTTTGGCTACACCTTC	CASSSDSIFGYTF
TRBV28	11	-	TRBJ1-2	-	TGTGCCAGCAGTAGTCAGGAGGGCTACACCTTC	CASSSQEGYTF
TRBV5-4	15	-	TRBJ1-2	-	TGTGCCAGCAGCTTGGCCGCACAGGCACTGGGGGGCTACACCTTC	CASSLAAQALGGYTF
TRBV14	21	-	TRBJ2-7	TRBD1	TGTGCCAGCAGCCACGACTCCCTCCTTGGGCTAGGGGGACAGGGGTCCTACGAGCAGTACTTC	CASSHDSLLGLGGQGSYEQYF
TRBV6-5	14	-	TRBJ1-1	-	TGTGCCAGCAGTCTTACAACGGCGGACACTGAAGCTTTCTTT	CASSLTTADTEAFF
TRBV9	13	-	TRBJ1-6	-	TGTGCCAGCGATAACCCAGGGTCTTCGGGCCTCCACTTT	CASDNPGSSGLHF
TRBV21-1	17	-	TRBJ1-6	-	TGTGCCAGCAGCGGAAAACAGGGGGCGTCCTATAATTCACCCCTCCACTTT	CASSGKQGASYNSPLHF
TRBV5-6	16	-	TRBJ2-3	-	TGTGCCAGCAGCTTGTTGGAGGGTCCCGGGAAAGATACGCAGTATTTT	CASSLLEGPGKDTQYF
TRBV13	17	-	TRBJ2-3	TRBD2	TGTGCCAGCAGCCCGAAGACTAGCGGGAGCGGGGCAGATACGCAGTATTTT	CASSPKTSGSGADTQYF
TRBV9	14	-	TRBJ2-7	TRBD2	TGTGCCAGCAGCGTGTTAGCGGGGGGTTCCGAGCAGTACTTC	CASSVLAGGSEQYF
TRBV5-1	11	-	TRBJ2-7	-	TGCGCCAGCAGCGCGGGTCTCGAGCAGTACTTC	CASSAGLEQYF
TRBV11-2	18	once	TRBJ2-1	-	TGTGCCAGCAGCTTCGTCCTGAGGAGGGGGAGCTCCTACAATGAGCAGTTCTTC	CASSFVLRRGSSYNEQFF